The clone carrying this T cell receptor beta chain was observed a handful of times. The antigen remains unidentified. Looked up from germline, CDR1 is SQVTM and CDR2 is ANQGSEA. This CDR3 is 14 amino acids long. V lost 4 bases and J lost 3; bases outside the gene matches: 6. This specimen comes from a study of beta chain features in type 1 diabetes. Study-wide background: Healthy donors, compared against patients, showed similar age, gender and cell yields. Whole-study results and caveats: A possible short-template PCR bias applies equally to patients and controls. TCRB CDR3s from Type 1 diabetes patients were moderately but significantly shorter in all four CD4+ subsets. The naive, central memory and Treg TCRB repertoires showed an apparent similarity that was greater among patients than among healthy donors.

Expressed TCRB transcripts were sequenced after all isolated RNA was converted to cDNA. Assay: immunoSEQ multiplex PCR; the TCRdb copy retains only in-frame clones and omits some. The sample holds a few hundred thousand clones, 24% seen once. The chain links TRBV29-1 to TRBJ2-7; TRBD1 matches 10 bases. The TCR was taken from a woman under 40 with type 1 diabetes. The sample was naive CD4+ T cells from blood. The CDR3 DNA reads as TGCAGCGTTGGCCGGGACAGGGGATACTACGAGCAGTACTTC. This encodes CSVGRDRGYYEQYF.